In its sample, the clone carrying this T cell receptor beta chain was seen many times. The V segment lost 0 bases and the J segment 13 bases; nucleotides outside the gene matches: 4. There are 13 residues in the CDR3. The germline CDR1 and CDR2 sequences are SGHRS and YFSETQ. This sample stems from a study of blood T cells in healthy people across ages. A J-beta primer mix and a sample-barcoded 5' primer were used in a second PCR of roughly 6 to 12 cycles. Each CDR3 protein is one row after TCRdb ran MiXCR on the 5' RACE reads. The sample lists 650,000 to 700,000 distinct CDR3 sequences, 45% to 60% occurring once.

This rearrangement joins TRBV5-1 to TRBJ2-1; 10 bases fit TRBD1. Specimen: blood. This TCR was recovered from a woman of 80 years or more in good health. CDR3 coding DNA: TGCGCCAGCAGCTTGGACTGGACAGGGGGTCAGTTCTTC. It translates to CASSLDWTGGQFF.